Following are 12 T cell receptor beta chains from one sample sequenced in a study of T cells after yellow fever vaccination. TCRdb used MiXCR to reprocess the 5' RACE reads, holding one entry per CDR3 protein. Of approximately 330,000 distinct CDR3 sequences listed, approximately 12% are singletons. Here the sequenced sample was CD4+ T cells sorted from PBMCs, taken 15 days after the yellow fever booster vaccination. The receptors stem from a man between 18 and 35 years old who received the YFV17D yellow fever vaccine.

The chain carries TRBV7-2 and TRBJ2-2, with D perhaps matching TRBD1 or TRBD2 (5 bases each). The CDR3 totals 16 residues. V was clipped by 3 bases and J by 1 base, with 12 bases between them. Germline V lookup: CDR1 SGHTA, CDR2 FQGNSA. The CDR3 loop reads CASSFFGTGNTGELFF. CDR3 nucleotides: TGTGCCAGCAGCTTCTTCGGGACGGGGAACACCGGGGAGCTGTTTTTT.

This clonotype occurred a few times. The V and J genes are TRBV7-3 and TRBJ2-5; the match to TRBD1 covers 8 bases. Per germline, CDR1 SGHTA and CDR2 FQGTGA. Losses at the gene ends were 0 bases for V and 7 bases for J; bases not matched to a gene: 1. The CDR3 consists of 13 residues. CDR3 sequence (DNA): TGTGCCAGCAGCTTAACAACAGGGGGGACCCAGTACTTC. Protein sequence: CASSLTTGGTQYF.

A few counts support this clonotype. The gene calls are TRBV15 and TRBJ1-2; D remains unclear. CDR1 LNHNV and CDR2 YYDKDF come from the germline V gene (reference sequence). Trimming took 0 bases from V and 2 from J, leaving 10 bases between them. The length of the CDR3 is 15 residues. CDR3 DNA sequence: TGTGCCACCAGCAGAGATACAGCCCCAAACTATGGCTACACCTTC. Translated, it gives CATSRDTAPNYGYTF. The full variable domain, its missing parts supplied by reference TRBV15 and TRBJ1-2, is DAMVIQNPRYQVTQFGKPVTLSCSQTLNHNVMYWYQQKSSQAPKLLFHYYDKDFNNEADTPDNFQSRRPNTSFCFLDIRSPGLGDTAMYLCATSRDTAPNYGYTFGSGTRLTVV.

This clonotype has only a few counts. V is TRBV12-3 or TRBV12-4 and J is TRBJ2-1, with 7 bases that match TRBD2. This CDR3 has 15 residues. The J segment lost 4 bases and the V segment lost 6 bases, leaving 9 bases of the junction unmatched. CDR3 sequence (DNA): TGTGCCAGCAGGCCCGTCCCTAGCGGATACAATGAGCAGTTCTTC. Translating it yields CASRPVPSGYNEQFF.

Only a few counts were recorded for this clonotype. J is TRBJ2-5 and V is TRBV7-2; 7 positions match TRBD1. Unmatched junction bases numbered 9, after V lost 4 bases and J lost 1 base. The CDR3 extends over 16 amino acids. Per the germline V gene, CDR1 is SGHTA and CDR2 is FQGNSA. CDR3 protein: CASSSGDSRLQETQYF. The CDR3 coding sequence is TGTGCCAGCAGCTCCGGGGACAGCCGGCTCCAAGAGACCCAGTACTTC.

V usage is TRBV7-2 and J usage is TRBJ1-6; 8 nucleotides align to TRBD1. V shed 3 bases and J 8 bases; nucleotides not matched to a gene: 6. Germline CDR1 and CDR2: SGHTA and FQGNSA. This CDR3 region has 15 residues. CDR3 loop: CASSLGTGGDSPLHF. The CDR3 bases are TGTGCCAGCAGCTTGGGTACAGGGGGGGATTCACCCCTCCACTTT.

V gene TRBV6-2 or TRBV6-3 combines with J gene TRBJ2-7, with D maybe TRBD2 (5 bases). Germline-derived CDR1 and CDR2 are MNHEY and SVGEGT. Trimming left V 1 base short and J 3 bases short, with 7 bases between. This CDR3 is built from 13 residues. The CDR3 DNA follows: TGTGCCAGCAGTTACTTGAGGGACTACGAGCAGTACGTC. Protein product: CASSYLRDYEQYV.

The CDR3 coding sequence is TGCGCCAGCAGCCCGGGGGTAGCGGGGAGCACAGATACGCAGTATTTT. It translates to CASSPGVAGSTDTQYF. This chain links TRBV5-1 with TRBJ2-3; 8 bases line up with TRBD2. Germline loops: CDR1 SGHRS, CDR2 YFSETQ. The CDR3 spans 16 residues. J lost 0 bases, V lost 4 bases, and 7 bases had no gene match.

This CDR3 is CASSHLDRNVEAFF. For the CDR3, the DNA is TGCGCCAGCAGCCACCTGGACAGGAATGTTGAAGCTTTCTTT. The chain joins TRBV4-1 to TRBJ1-1, with 7 nucleotides matching TRBD1. The CDR3 spans 14 residues. In germline, CDR1 is MGHRA, CDR2 YSYEKL. V lost 3 bases and J lost 7; bases outside the gene matches: 8.

This clonotype was detected only a few times. The J gene is TRBJ2-5, the V gene TRBV6-6, with TRBD2 identical over 8 bases. V trimming: 6 bases; J trimming: 4 bases; junction bases outside the gene matches: 10. Germline CDR1 is MNHNY and CDR2 is SVGAGI (reference sequence). There are 15 residues in the CDR3. CDR3 nucleotides: TGTGCCAGCAGCTCTACTAGCGGCAGGGGAGAGACCCAGTACTTC. Its translation: CASSSTSGRGETQYF.

The chain combines TRBV2 with TRBJ2-3; D remains ambiguous. This CDR3 spans 14 amino acids. Trimming took 5 bases from V and 1 from J, leaving 10 bases between them. Germline V gene sequence: CDR1 SNHLY, CDR2 FYNNEI. In DNA, the CDR3 is TGTGCCAGCAGTAGCCTAGTCCGCACAGATACGCAGTATTTT. This gives the protein CASSSLVRTDTQYF.

There are many counts of this clonotype. V usage is TRBV7-6 and J usage is TRBJ1-5, with no clear D. This CDR3 is built from 13 residues. Deletions cut 1 base from V and 7 bases from J, with 8 bases between. Germline V lookup: CDR1 SGHVS, CDR2 FNYEAQ. CDR3 amino acids: CASSLVDGQPQHF. The CDR3 nucleotides are TGTGCCAGCAGCTTAGTGGATGGGCAGCCCCAGCATTTT.